This T cell receptor (beta chain) was captured in a study of blood T cell repertoires in COVID-19. The wider study: PBMCs, B-cell-depleted T cells, or T cells provided the cDNA or gDNA that made up the material.

The CDR3 extends over 15 amino acids. Germline V lookup: CDR1 SGHNT, CDR2 YYREEE (reference sequence). V dropped 4 bases and J dropped 8 bases, with 21 bases sitting between them. Some clones are missing from TCRdb's copy, which holds only in-frame ones; the method was immunoSEQ multiplex PCR. The sample contains around 70,000 clones, more than 80% of which appear only once. The receptor was isolated from a man younger than 45 with acute or convalescent COVID-19. Input material: peripheral blood. This chain links TRBV5-4 with TRBJ1-2, with D possibly matching TRBD1 (5 bases). The DNA for the CDR3 is TGTGCCAGCAGCCCAAACCGGGACGGGGGTCGCGGCTACACCTTC. This gives the protein CASSPNRDGGRGYTF.